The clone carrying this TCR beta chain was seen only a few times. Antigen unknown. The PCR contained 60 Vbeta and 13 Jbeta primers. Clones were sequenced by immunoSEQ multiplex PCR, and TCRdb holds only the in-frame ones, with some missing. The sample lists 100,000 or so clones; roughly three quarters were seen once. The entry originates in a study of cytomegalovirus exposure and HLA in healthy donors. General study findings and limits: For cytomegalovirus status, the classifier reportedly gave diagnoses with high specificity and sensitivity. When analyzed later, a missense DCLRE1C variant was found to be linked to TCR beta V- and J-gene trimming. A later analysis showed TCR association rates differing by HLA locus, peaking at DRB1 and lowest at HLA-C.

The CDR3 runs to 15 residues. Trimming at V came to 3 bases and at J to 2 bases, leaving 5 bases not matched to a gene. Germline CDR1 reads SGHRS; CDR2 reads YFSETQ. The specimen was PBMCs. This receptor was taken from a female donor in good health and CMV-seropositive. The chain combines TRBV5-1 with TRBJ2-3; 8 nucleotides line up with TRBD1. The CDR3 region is CASSSRTGITDTQYF. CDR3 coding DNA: TGCGCCAGCAGCTCCCGGACAGGGATCACAGATACGCAGTATTTT.